This TCR beta chain was identified in a study of shared T cell receptors in the human thymus. The assay was immunoSEQ multiplex PCR, and TCRdb's table has in-frame clones only and misses some. The sample has 630,000 or so clones; about 89% are singletons. Germline V gene sequence: CDR1 MNHEY, CDR2 SVGAGI. The CDR3 spans 15 residues. This sample also appeared in a second study, on human thymus T cells. That paper notes: The donor group consisted of healthy Finnish infants who were having corrective surgery for congenital heart defects. Resections that were taken during corrective heart surgery supplied the thymus tissue.

Sequenced material: thymocytes. This sequence joins TRBV6-5 and TRBJ2-5; 11 positions agree with TRBD2. With the DNA end fitting TRBJ2-7 better, the J assignment may be wrong. The origin of this receptor is a boy under two years old with a congenital heart defect. The chain's CDR3 is CASSIAGGPLYEQYF. CDR3 coding DNA: TGTGCCAGCAGTATAGCGGGAGGGCCCCTCTACGAGCAGTACTTC.